One and the same sample provided the 25 T cell receptor beta chains below, sequenced in a study of CD8 T cells in Susac syndrome. Reverse transcription of about 0.45 to 1 ug RNA was carried out with random hexamers. TCRdb used MiXCR to reprocess the immunoSEQ multiplex PCR reads, holding one entry per CDR3 protein. The table lists 120,000 to 150,000 distinct CDR3 sequences, approximately 93% of them singletons. The specimen was CD8+ T cells from PBMCs. The receptor source for this set is a human donor in good health.

This chain connects TRBV12-3 or TRBV12-4 to TRBJ1-1; no reliable D call. Trimming cost V 5 bases and J 5 bases, with 12 bases left between them. The CDR3 runs 13 residues. The CDR3 nucleotides are TGTGCCAGCAGTGACGATGTGTGGACTGAAGCTTTCTTT. Protein sequence: CASSDDVWTEAFF.

This chain's CDR3 is CASSPNGPEQYF. CDR3 sequence (DNA): TGTGCCAGCAGTCCCAACGGCCCCGAGCAGTACTTC. The chain is built from TRBV27 and TRBJ2-7; D gene unclear. Per germline, CDR1 MNHEY and CDR2 SMNVEV (reference sequence). The CDR3 spans 12 residues. The germline V and J ends were trimmed by 5 bases and 6 bases, with 11 bases remaining between them.

The chain couples TRBV30 to TRBJ2-7; 7 nucleotides match TRBD1. With V trimmed by 1 base and J by 4 bases, 7 bases remained unmatched. Germline V gene sequence: CDR1 GTSNPN, CDR2 SVGIG (reference sequence). This CDR3 is 14 amino acids long. The CDR3, as DNA: TGTGCCTGGAGTGGGCAGGGGGTATTGTACGAGCAGTACTTC. Amino acid sequence: CAWSGQGVLYEQYF.

The CDR3 DNA sequence: TGTGCCAGCAGCCTTACTAGCGGGAGGGTCGATGAGCAGTTCTTC. Residues: CASSLTSGRVDEQFF. The V gene is TRBV9, the J gene TRBJ2-1; TRBD2 agrees at 13 bases. From germline, CDR1 is SGDLS and CDR2 YYNGEE. With 4 bases clipped from V and 8 bases from J, the junction kept 6 bases outside the gene matches. This CDR3 region has 15 residues.

The rearrangement joins TRBV18 to TRBJ2-1, with D perhaps TRBD1 or TRBD2 (6 bases each). The CDR3 is made up of 17 amino acids. Trimming cost V 0 bases and J 0 bases, with 12 bases left between them. Germline loops: CDR1 KGHSH, CDR2 LQKENI. CDR3 amino acids: CASSPPGGMSSYNEQFF. DNA of the CDR3: TGTGCCAGCTCACCACCGGGGGGCATGAGCTCCTACAATGAGCAGTTCTTC.

This clonotype was observed once. The chain combines TRBV29-1 with TRBJ1-2; no firm D call. The V end was cut by 4 bases, the J end by 3 bases, with 9 bases between. In germline, CDR1 is SQVTM, CDR2 ANQGSEA. The CDR3 extends over 12 amino acids. The CDR3 coding sequence is TGCAGCGTTGTTGTGGGTTACTATGGCTACACCTTC. Translated: CSVVVGYYGYTF.

The sample holds a few counts of this clonotype. This chain connects TRBV27 to TRBJ1-5; D unclear. The germline V gene has CDR1 MNHEY and CDR2 SMNVEV (reference sequence). V was shortened by 5 bases and J by 4 bases, with 6 bases between the two germline ends. The CDR3 is made up of 12 amino acids. Written as DNA, the CDR3 is TGTGCCAGCAGTCAGAGAAATCAGCCCCAGCATTTT. Amino acid sequence: CASSQRNQPQHF.

This chain links TRBV3-1 with TRBJ2-5; a weak D match, TRBD2 (5 bases). The CDR3 is made up of 13 amino acids. Per the germline V gene, CDR1 is LGHDT and CDR2 is YNNKEL (reference sequence). V gave up 3 bases and J gave up 9 bases, with 14 bases separating them. CDR3: CASSQGVSASQYF. The CDR3 DNA sequence: TGTGCCAGCAGCCAGGGAGTTTCAGCGTCCCAGTACTTC.

This chain uses TRBV27 with TRBJ2-7; D gene unclear. The CDR3 runs to 15 residues. Germline V gene lookup returns CDR1 MNHEY and CDR2 SMNVEV (reference sequence). V was clipped by 3 bases and J by 2 bases, with 14 bases between them. CDR3 DNA: TGTGCCAGCAGTTTTGGTCAGCAACCAACCTACGAGCAGTACTTC. This encodes CASSFGQQPTYEQYF.

This chain links TRBV20-1 with TRBJ2-7; a weak D match, TRBD1 (5 bases). In germline, CDR1 is DFQATT, CDR2 SNEGSKA (reference sequence). The CDR3 is made up of 16 amino acids. V lost 0 bases and J lost 4, with 19 bases in between. CDR3 loop: CSARDLWQGSVYEQYF. For the CDR3, the DNA is TGCAGTGCTAGAGATCTCTGGCAGGGATCAGTATACGAGCAGTACTTC.

This chain connects TRBV14 to TRBJ2-7; the D is unclear. The CDR3 is 14 residues long. Germline CDR1 is SGHDN and CDR2 is FVKESK. Trimming cost V 0 bases and J 6 bases, with 12 bases left between them. The CDR3 sequence is CASSQDMNRLEQYF. The CDR3 coding sequence is TGTGCCAGCAGCCAAGATATGAATCGCCTCGAGCAGTACTTC. The full variable domain, with the rest looked up from reference TRBV14 and TRBJ2-7, is EAGVTQFPSHSVIEKGQTVTLRCDPISGHDNLYWYRRVMGKEIKFLLHFVKESKQDESGMPNNRFLAERTGGTYSTLKVQPAELEDSGVYFCASSQDMNRLEQYFGPGTRLTVT.

The V gene is TRBV20-1, the J gene TRBJ2-7; D may be TRBD2 (5 bases). Per the germline V gene, CDR1 is DFQATT and CDR2 is SNEGSKA (reference sequence). The V and J ends lost 0 bases and 7 bases respectively, with 7 bases between them. The CDR3 covers 11 residues. The CDR3 reads CSARDWEEQYF. DNA of the CDR3: TGCAGTGCTAGAGATTGGGAGGAGCAGTACTTC.

A single count supports this clonotype. The chain joins TRBV20-1 to TRBJ2-7, with D uncertain. This CDR3 has 13 residues. CDR1 DFQATT and CDR2 SNEGSKA come from the germline V gene (reference sequence). The germline V and J ends were trimmed by 3 bases and 0 bases, with 9 bases remaining between them. The CDR3 protein is CSARPERSYEQYF. Here the CDR3 DNA reads TGCAGTGCTAGGCCGGAACGCTCCTACGAGCAGTACTTC.

CDR3 protein: CATSRRTVGSYNEQFF. The CDR3 bases are TGTGCCACCAGCAGAAGAACAGTCGGTTCCTACAATGAGCAGTTCTTC. The V and J genes are TRBV15 and TRBJ2-1; D unclear. The CDR3 is 16 amino acids. Germline-derived CDR1 and CDR2 are LNHNV and YYDKDF (reference sequence). V lost 2 bases, J lost 1 base, and 12 bases lay in between. Based on the CDR3 plus reference TRBV15 and TRBJ2-1, the full variable domain is DAMVIQNPRYQVTQFGKPVTLSCSQTLNHNVMYWYQQKSSQAPKLLFHYYDKDFNNEADTPDNFQSRRPNTSFCFLDIRSPGLGDTAMYLCATSRRTVGSYNEQFFGPGTRLTVL.

The rearrangement links TRBV7-9 to TRBJ2-5; possibly TRBD1 or TRBD2 for D (7 bases each). The CDR3 is made up of 17 amino acids. The V end was cut by 4 bases, the J end by 0 bases, with 18 bases between. CDR1 is SEHNR, CDR2 FQNEAQ, per germline (reference sequence). CDR3 region: CASSSIQGGTDQETQYF. The DNA for the CDR3 is TGTGCCAGCAGCTCGATCCAGGGGGGGACAGACCAAGAGACCCAGTACTTC.

This chain connects TRBV12-3 or TRBV12-4 to TRBJ2-5, with D perhaps TRBD1 (5 bases). This CDR3 is built from 13 residues. Trimming stripped 4 bases from V and 4 bases from J, with 10 bases between. The DNA for the CDR3 is TGTGCCAGCAGTTCTTGGGGCGGAGAGACCCAGTACTTC. Its protein product is CASSSWGGETQYF.

The chain has TRBV24-1 and TRBJ1-2; 10 bases match TRBD1. The germline CDR1 and CDR2 sequences are KGHDR and SFDVKD. Unmatched junction bases numbered 2, after V lost 7 bases and J lost 4 bases. The CDR3 consists of 13 residues. The CDR3 DNA follows: TGTGCCACCAGGGGGACAGGGGCCTATGGCTACACCTTC. It yields the protein CATRGTGAYGYTF.

The rearrangement uses TRBV7-9 and TRBJ1-1; 8 positions agree with TRBD1. This CDR3 has 13 amino acids. The ends lost 8 bases at V and 2 bases at J; junction bases unmatched: 4. Germline values: CDR1 SEHNR, CDR2 FQNEAQ (reference sequence). The CDR3 is CASDRGTNTEAFF. CDR3 nucleotide sequence: TGTGCCAGCGACAGGGGCACCAACACTGAAGCTTTCTTT.

The rearrangement links TRBV16 to TRBJ1-2; 8 positions match TRBD1. The CDR3 extends over 13 amino acids. The germline V gene has CDR1 KGHSY and CDR2 FQNENV. V lost 2 bases, J lost 5 bases, and 1 base stayed unmatched. The CDR3 DNA reads TGTGCCAGCAGCCAAACAGGGGGGTATGGCTACACCTTC. Its translation is CASSQTGGYGYTF.

The chain joins TRBV29-1 to TRBJ2-1; 14 bases map to TRBD2. Germline V gene sequence: CDR1 SQVTM, CDR2 ANQGSEA. The CDR3 covers 15 residues. V lost 6 bases, J lost 9 bases, and 10 bases stayed unmatched. The CDR3 protein is CSVRGLAGEVGEQFF. The CDR3 region has the DNA TGCAGCGTCCGGGGACTAGCGGGAGAAGTGGGTGAGCAGTTCTTC.

This sequence joins TRBV29-1 and TRBJ2-7; D ambiguous. The CDR3 covers 15 residues. The V end was cut by 0 bases, the J end by 2 bases, with 14 bases between. Germline CDR1 and CDR2: SQVTM and ANQGSEA. This CDR3 reads CSVEESGRATYEQYF. The DNA for the CDR3 is TGCAGCGTTGAAGAATCGGGTAGGGCCACCTACGAGCAGTACTTC.

The chain employs TRBV5-1 and TRBJ2-5; the D gene is possibly TRBD2 (6 bases). V lost 4 bases and J lost 2, with 15 bases in between. Germline V gene data show CDR1 as SGHRS and CDR2 as YFSETQ. The CDR3 loop spans 15 amino acids. The CDR3 bases are TGCGCCAGCAGCCCGGGCCTAGCGAGACAAGAGACCCAGTACTTC. It yields the protein CASSPGLARQETQYF.

This chain links TRBV4-1 with TRBJ2-4, with D maybe TRBD1 (6 bases). Deletions cut 2 bases from V and 8 bases from J, with 10 bases between. Germline assignment: CDR1 MGHRA and CDR2 YSYEKL. The CDR3 length is 13 residues. CDR3 protein: CASSQLQGYIQYF. The CDR3 bases are TGCGCCAGCAGCCAACTACAGGGTTACATTCAGTACTTC.

The chain joins TRBV5-1 to TRBJ2-7; TRBD2 aligns across 9 bases. V lost 0 bases, J lost 6 bases, and 4 bases stayed unmatched. CDR3 length equals 14 residues. From germline, CDR1 is SGHRS and CDR2 YFSETQ. This chain's CDR3 is CASSLEAGGFEQYF. For the CDR3, the DNA is TGCGCCAGCAGCTTGGAAGCGGGAGGATTCGAGCAGTACTTC.

The V and J genes are TRBV9 and TRBJ2-7, with 7 bases lining up with TRBD1. V shed 4 bases, J shed 2 bases, and the junction held 6 bases outside the gene matches. The CDR3 has 14 residues. CDR1 and CDR2 (germline): SGDLS, YYNGEE. The CDR3 is CASSSRDSPYEQYF. DNA of the CDR3: TGTGCCAGCAGCTCCCGGGACAGCCCCTACGAGCAGTACTTC.